The entry below describes one TCR beta chain. Its target antigen remains unknown. The record has no base qualities; no much larger clone is one base away. This record comes from a study of blood T cell repertoires in COVID-19 (dated by TCRdb to about 2020). Turning to the overall study: The collaborator samples originated in the United States, Italy and Spain and spanned the acute and convalescent phases of COVID-19. A de-identified subject ID, COVID-19 status, age in years and sex were almost always included in the sample metadata. HLA class I and class II types, where available, came from metadata supplied by the sample provider rather than from assay-based typing. The material from the prospective study consisted of cDNA or gDNA derived from T cells, B-cell-depleted T cells, or PBMCs. The repertoires were released in a freely available public database intended as a resource for research on the immune response to SARS-CoV-2. The samples were drawn from two sources: the first 160 participants of the ongoing ImmuneRACE study, and 1,254 subjects contributed by 6 global collaborators. Deeply sampled blood TCRbeta repertoires from subjects exposed to, actively infected with, or recovered from COVID-19 were included in the dataset.

TCRbeta CDR3 regions were amplified from genomic DNA using the immunoSEQ Assay, a bias-controlled multiplex PCR. On the study's bioinformatics: Within the assay, amplification of reference gene primers was used to estimate how many nucleated cells each sample contained. To quantify the absolute abundance of each unique TCRbeta CDR3 rearrangement, sequence reads were collapsed and filtered. For each sample, productive Simpson clonality was calculated as the square root of Simpson's diversity index across productive rearrangements. The source is immuneACCESS, and TCRdb retained only in-frame sequences with V and J called. Part of the clones is not carried over; for the studies checked, unresolved V genes explain less than half of this, and the remainder is unexplained. D and trimming come from the DNA, and the V and J calls and clone size come from that table. The sample profile shows 150,000 to 200,000 clones; about nine tenths of them were found once. The biggest ten clones account for 1.5% to 2% of the sample.

The paper as a whole reports these results and caveats: The quantity of clinical and demographic metadata differed by source and by participant and was supplied without curation.

Another Seattle source contributed samples from volunteer blood donors who had recovered from COVID-19. Collaborating institutions collected whole blood in K2EDTA tubes following their own protocols. Collaborator samples were shipped for TCRbeta analysis as frozen whole blood, isolated PBMCs, or DNA extracted from either sample type. The specimen sequenced was peripheral blood. The origin of this receptor is a man between 18 and 35 years old who had recovered from COVID-19.

The nucleotides are TGTGCCAGCAGTTACGGCGGGACGAACACCGGGGAGCTGTTTTTT. Its protein is CASSYGGTNTGELFF. This chain is built from TRBV6-2 or TRBV6-3 and TRBJ2-2; the best D guess is TRBD2, with 6 bases matching. The germline V gene yields MNHEY for CDR1 and SVGEGT for CDR2. The CDR3 spans 15 residues, from the cysteine through the phenylalanine. The sequence is cut down to CDR3 DNA, 45 bases in frame from base 1. Trimming at the junction amounts to 2 bases on V and 0 bases on J, and the germline ends lie 7 bases apart.